Below, 22 T cell receptor beta chains from the same sample are listed, as sequenced in a study of cytomegalovirus exposure and HLA in healthy donors. PCR amplification relied on 60 Vbeta primers (plus 13 Jbeta primers). Assay used: immunoSEQ multiplex PCR; TCRdb lists only in-frame clones, some missing. Of about 76,000 clones in the sample, nearly 80% were seen once. The sequenced material came from PBMCs. The receptors stem from a woman between 40 and 50 years old in good health and CMV-seropositive.

This clone is medium-sized by share. V usage is TRBV27 and J usage is TRBJ2-7, with 9 bases matching TRBD1. The CDR3 has 13 amino acids. Trimming at V came to 3 bases and at J to 4 bases, leaving 1 base not matched to a gene. Germline-derived CDR1 and CDR2 are MNHEY and SMNVEV (reference sequence). The CDR3 region is CASSFDRGYEQYF. For the CDR3, the DNA is TGTGCCAGCAGTTTCGACAGGGGGTACGAGCAGTACTTC.

The chain carries TRBV28 and TRBJ1-1; no clear D. CDR3 length: 12 residues. Germline lookup yields CDR1 MDHEN and CDR2 SYDVKM. Trimming removed 4 bases at V and 6 bases at J, with 9 bases between. Here the CDR3 reads CASSSLEPEAFF. In DNA form, the CDR3 reads TGTGCCAGCAGTTCCTTGGAGCCTGAAGCTTTCTTT.

The chain links TRBV6-6 to TRBJ2-7; no clear D gene. Germline CDR1 MNHNY, CDR2 SVGAGI (reference sequence). The V and J ends lost 6 bases and 6 bases respectively, with 12 bases between them. CDR3 length: 12 residues. The CDR3 region has the DNA TGTGCCAGCAGACCCCCTTCTAGCGAGCAGTACTTC. It is translated as CASRPPSSEQYF.

The J gene is TRBJ2-7, the V gene TRBV7-9; 11 nucleotides line up with TRBD2. Trimming removed 5 bases from V and 6 bases from J; junction bases left unmatched: 9. This CDR3 region has 15 residues. From germline, CDR1 is SEHNR and CDR2 FQNEAQ (reference sequence). The CDR3 DNA sequence: TGTGCCAGCAGCACAGGGGGAGGACTAGCGGGCGAGCAGTACTTC. This gives the protein CASSTGGGLAGEQYF.

Regarding this clone: At one end the junction does not follow the germline gene, possibly because of a read error. This chain uses TRBV6-4 with TRBJ2-1, with TRBD2 matching 8 bases. The CDR3 is made up of 13 amino acids. CDR1 and CDR2 (germline): MRHNA, SNTAGT. This chain's CDR3 is CASRGGGFNGQFF. CDR3 coding DNA: TGTGCCAGCAGAGGCGGGGGGTTCAATGGGCAGTTCTTC.

The chain is built from TRBV27 and TRBJ1-2; D might be TRBD1 (6 bases). The CDR3 runs 17 residues. Germline values: CDR1 MNHEY, CDR2 SMNVEV (reference sequence). Deletions cut 5 bases from V and 1 base from J, with 20 bases between. The DNA of the CDR3 is TGTGCCAGCAGTCCTTTATATTCTGGGGGCCTTAACTATGGCTACACCTTC. It translates to CASSPLYSGGLNYGYTF.

The chain employs TRBV30 and TRBJ2-3, with no clear D. In germline, CDR1 is GTSNPN, CDR2 SVGIG (reference sequence). The CDR3 is made up of 13 amino acids. The germline V and J ends were trimmed by 5 bases and 2 bases, with 11 bases remaining between them. This chain's CDR3 is CAWERGTTDTQYF. The CDR3 DNA sequence: TGTGCCTGGGAAAGAGGAACCACAGATACGCAGTATTTT.

The V call is TRBV15, the J call TRBJ1-2; no definite D call. CDR1 and CDR2 from the germline V gene are LNHNV and YYDKDF (reference sequence). The V end was cut by 1 base, the J end by 4 bases, with 10 bases between. The CDR3 length is 14 residues. CDR3 in amino acids: CATSRGGQSYGYTF. The CDR3 region has the DNA TGTGCCACCAGCAGAGGCGGCCAGTCCTATGGCTACACCTTC.

This chain joins TRBV5-1 and TRBJ2-5; 8 nucleotides agree with TRBD2. The CDR3 is 14 residues long. The V and J ends lost 5 bases and 4 bases, in that order; junction bases with no gene match: 7. Germline V lookup: CDR1 SGHRS, CDR2 YFSETQ. CDR3 nucleotides: TGCGCCAGCAGTCGAGACGGGGGGGCAGAGACCCAGTACTTC. Translating gives CASSRDGGAETQYF. The full variable domain, with the rest looked up from reference TRBV5-1 and TRBJ2-5, is KAGVTQTPRYLIKTRGQQVTLSCSPISGHRSVSWYQQTPGQGLQFLFEYFSETQRNKGNFPGRFSGRQFSNSRSEMNVSTLELGDSALYLCASSRDGGAETQYFGPGTRLLVL.

The chain has TRBV11-2 and TRBJ2-7; D possibly corresponds to TRBD2 (6 bases). The germline V gene has CDR1 SGHAT and CDR2 FQNNGV. The germline V and J ends were trimmed by 5 bases and 2 bases, with 19 bases remaining between them. The CDR3 sequence is 16 residues long. This CDR3 reads CASSATAGLGPYEQYF. Written as DNA, the CDR3 is TGTGCCAGCAGCGCGACGGCGGGGTTAGGCCCCTACGAGCAGTACTTC.

CDR3 bases: TGTGCCAGCAGCTCAGGAGTGGGGCCCTATGGCTACACCTTC. Residues: CASSSGVGPYGYTF. The V call is TRBV7-2, the J call TRBJ1-2; tentatively, D is TRBD1 (5 bases). Germline CDR1 SGHTA, CDR2 FQGNSA. This CDR3 is 14 amino acids long. V lost 4 bases to trimming and J lost 4 bases, with 13 bases between them.

This rearrangement joins TRBV7-8 to TRBJ2-1, with D uncertain. From germline, CDR1 is SGHVS and CDR2 FQNEAQ. V was clipped by 1 base and J by 6 bases, with 7 bases between them. This CDR3 region has 13 residues. For the CDR3, the DNA is TGTGCCAGCAGCTTAGGTGCAGTCAATGAGCAGTTCTTC. It yields the protein CASSLGAVNEQFF.

The chain links TRBV9 to TRBJ1-1; D might be TRBD1 (6 bases). Germline CDR1 reads SGDLS; CDR2 reads YYNGEE. The V and J ends lost 4 bases and 7 bases respectively, with 14 bases between them. The CDR3 spans 13 residues. CDR3 protein: CASSPGGASEAFF. CDR3 nucleotide sequence: TGTGCCAGCAGCCCGGGGGGGGCGAGTGAAGCTTTCTTT.

The V call is TRBV18, the J call TRBJ2-2; possible D gene TRBD2, 6 bases. Germline V gene data show CDR1 as KGHSH and CDR2 as LQKENI. The V and J ends lost 1 base and 4 bases respectively, with 16 bases between them. The CDR3 consists of 17 residues. Here the CDR3 reads CASSPRPPRGTTGELFF. DNA for the CDR3: TGTGCCAGCTCACCACGCCCCCCGCGGGGAACCACCGGGGAGCTGTTTTTT.

Points on this clone: The junction does not match germline at one end; this may be a read error. Within the sample, other DNA sequences also encode this same CDR3. CDR3 bases: TGTGCCTGGAGTGTTACAGATAATTCGCCCCTCCACTTT. It is translated as CAWSVTDNSPLHF. The chain is built from TRBV30 and TRBJ1-6, with D hard to call. CDR1 and CDR2 (germline): GTSNPN, SVGIG (reference sequence). The CDR3 contains 13 residues.

The rearrangement joins TRBV27 to TRBJ2-2; 9 bases are a match to TRBD2. The CDR3 is 17 residues long. The trim removed 5 bases at V and 4 bases at J, leaving 11 bases unmatched. Germline V gives CDR1 MNHEY, CDR2 SMNVEV (reference sequence). This chain's CDR3 is CASSNWAGGLGTGELFF. CDR3 nucleotide sequence: TGTGCCAGCAGTAACTGGGCGGGGGGGCTCGGCACCGGGGAGCTGTTTTTT.

The chain links TRBV5-6 to TRBJ1-6, with 7 bases lining up with TRBD1. V shed 4 bases and J 7 bases; nucleotides not matched to a gene: 8. Germline CDR1 SGHDT, CDR2 YYEEEE. CDR3 length: 15 residues. The CDR3 DNA is TGTGCCAGCAGCGTGACAGGGATAGTCAATTCACCCCTCCACTTT. Protein sequence: CASSVTGIVNSPLHF.

This chain joins TRBV25-1 and TRBJ1-1; no firm D call. Trimming cost V 3 bases and J 11 bases, with 16 bases left between them. Germline assignment: CDR1 MGHDK and CDR2 SYGVNS. The CDR3 is made up of 13 amino acids. The CDR3 spells CASSDSDPRDAFF. In nucleotides, the CDR3 is TGTGCCAGCAGTGATTCCGACCCCCGGGATGCTTTCTTT.

The chain employs TRBV6-5 and TRBJ1-3; possibly TRBD1 for D (6 bases). Looked up from germline, CDR1 is MNHEY and CDR2 is SVGAGI. The CDR3 runs 15 residues. Trimming removed 2 bases from V and 3 bases from J, with 11 bases in between. CDR3 coding DNA: TGTGCCAGCAGTTACAACCCAGGGGATGGAAACACCATATATTTT. Residues: CASSYNPGDGNTIYF.

The rearrangement uses TRBV5-1 and TRBJ1-2, with D perhaps matching TRBD1 (5 bases). The CDR3 covers 14 residues. Germline loops: CDR1 SGHRS, CDR2 YFSETQ. Deletions cut 4 bases from V and 5 bases from J, with 15 bases between. CDR3 amino acids: CASSPILTGYGYTF. In DNA form, the CDR3 reads TGCGCCAGCAGCCCAATACTAACAGGTTATGGCTACACCTTC.

The V and J genes are TRBV19 and TRBJ1-4; D remains ambiguous. Germline V gene data show CDR1 as LNHDA and CDR2 as SQIVND (reference sequence). CDR3 length: 11 amino acids. V dropped 8 bases and J dropped 8 bases, with 9 bases sitting between them. In nucleotides, the CDR3 is TGTGCCAGTCAGGTGTGGGAAAAACTGTTTTTT. Protein sequence: CASQVWEKLFF.

The chain employs TRBV5-1 and TRBJ2-7; TRBD1 matches at 7 bases. The CDR3 spans 15 residues. V gave up 0 bases and J gave up 0 bases; unmatched junction bases: 3. Germline loops: CDR1 SGHRS, CDR2 YFSETQ. The CDR3 sequence: CASSLVGQLSYEQYF. The CDR3 nucleotides read TGCGCCAGCAGCTTGGTGGGACAGCTCTCCTACGAGCAGTACTTC.